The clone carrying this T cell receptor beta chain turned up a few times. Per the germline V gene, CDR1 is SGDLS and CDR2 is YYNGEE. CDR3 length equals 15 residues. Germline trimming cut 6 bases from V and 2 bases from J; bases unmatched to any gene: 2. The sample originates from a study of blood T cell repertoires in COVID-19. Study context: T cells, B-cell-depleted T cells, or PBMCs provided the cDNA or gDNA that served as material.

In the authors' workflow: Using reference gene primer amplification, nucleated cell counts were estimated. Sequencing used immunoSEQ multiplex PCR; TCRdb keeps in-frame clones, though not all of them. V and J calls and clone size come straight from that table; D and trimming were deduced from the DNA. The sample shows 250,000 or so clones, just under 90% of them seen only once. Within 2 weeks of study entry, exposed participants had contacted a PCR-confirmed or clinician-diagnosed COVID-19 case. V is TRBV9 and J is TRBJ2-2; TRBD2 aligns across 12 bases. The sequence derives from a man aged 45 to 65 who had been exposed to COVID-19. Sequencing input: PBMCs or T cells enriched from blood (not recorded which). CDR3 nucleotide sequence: TGTGCCAGCACGACTAGCGGGGGCAACACCGGGGAGCTGTTTTTT. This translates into CASTTSGGNTGELFF.